Sequencing of this TCR beta chain was carried out in a study of vaccination and CD4 T cells after COVID-19. For the study at large: There were six male and four female convalescents, and two of them were Hispanic. The cells in question were stimulated using overlapping spike peptides derived from SARS-CoV-2, HCoV-NL63, HCoV-OC43 and HCoV-229E.

Regarding treatment: roughly 11-day PBMC culture with coronavirus spike peptide pools or control peptides (ViraFEST assay). Antigen-specific T cell expansion with peptide pools preceded TCR sequencing in the ViraFEST approach. Overall study results and limits: Convalescent patients' median share of reactive clones seen only post-vaccination was around 84%.

From germline, CDR1 is DFQATT and CDR2 SNEGSKA (reference sequence). The CDR3 is made up of 13 amino acids. With 6 bases removed from V and 0 bases from J, the gap between germline ends came to 9 bases. Cultured CD4+ T cell DNA was sequenced using the Oncomine TCR Beta short-read assay. Each CDR3 protein gets one entry after TCRdb re-called the PCR reads with MiXCR. The sample lists around 19,000 distinct CDR3 sequences; 50% to 65% were seen once. This clonotype has a handful of counts. Its antigen is not identified. The receptor was derived from a human donor who had recovered from COVID-19. The chain has TRBV20-1 and TRBJ1-3, with D maybe TRBD1 (5 bases). Sequenced input: CD4+ T cells from blood, cultured in vitro. Here the CDR3 reads CSARGISGNTIYF. CDR3 DNA sequence: TGCAGTGCGAGGGGCATCTCTGGAAACACCATATATTTT.